The 18 T cell receptor beta chains below were found in one sample sequenced in a study of identical twins (dated by TCRdb to about 2016). Library construction relied on 5' RACE. These reads were obtained on an Illumina HiSeq 2000. The public reads were run again by TCRdb, first through fastp at Q25 and then through MiXCR, and only productive beta chains were kept. Every entry covers one CDR3 protein and lists the most common genes and DNA from its rows. This sample is represented by just under 650,000 distinct CDR3 sequences; around 7.5% of them were singletons. 1.5% to 2% of the sample is taken by the ten largest. The sample was also linked to a second study, of yellow fever vaccine responses in identical twins.

The material sequenced was PBMCs. The receptors were sampled from a woman aged 18-30 years in good health.

The chain employs TRBV10-3 and TRBJ2-1; D uncertain. From germline, CDR1 is ENHRY and CDR2 SYGVKD. Trimming cost V 3 bases and J 0 bases, with 9 bases left between them. The CDR3 extends over 15 amino acids. This chain's CDR3 is CAISEQRNSYNEQFF. The CDR3, as DNA: TGTGCCATCAGTGAACAGAGAAACTCCTACAATGAGCAGTTCTTC.

Ten or more counts support this clonotype. The chain carries TRBV4-1 and TRBJ1-2; D gene unclear. Looked up from germline, CDR1 is MGHRA and CDR2 is YSYEKL. This CDR3 spans 16 amino acids. V lost 0 bases and J lost 5, with 16 bases in between. The DNA of the CDR3 is TGCGCCAGCAGCCAAGATCTCCGGCCCGAGAGGTATGGCTACACCTTC. Its translation: CASSQDLRPERYGYTF.

This clonotype came up a few times. The V gene is TRBV20-1, the J gene TRBJ2-5; 8 bases match TRBD2. Looked up from germline, CDR1 is DFQATT and CDR2 is SNEGSKA (reference sequence). CDR3 size: 16 residues. Unmatched junction bases numbered 7, after V lost 0 bases and J lost 1 base. The CDR3 region has the DNA TGCAGTGCTAGAGATTTGGAGCGGGGGAGCCAAGAGACCCAGTACTTC. It translates to CSARDLERGSQETQYF.

This clonotype was seen a few times. This sequence joins TRBV27 and TRBJ2-7; D is uncertain. Looked up from germline, CDR1 is MNHEY and CDR2 is SMNVEV (reference sequence). The CDR3 sequence is 14 residues long. The V gene lost 10 bases and the J gene lost 3 bases, with 19 bases spanning the gap. As DNA, the CDR3 is TGTGCCACCTCCCGCGCCATATTGGGCTACGAGCAGTACTTC. It specifies CATSRAILGYEQYF.

This clonotype was detected many times. The chain employs TRBV12-3 or TRBV12-4 and TRBJ2-5, with 7 bases lining up with TRBD2. The CDR3 is made up of 16 amino acids. Losses at the gene ends were 4 bases for V and 0 bases for J; bases not matched to a gene: 8. In nucleotides, the CDR3 is TGTGCCAGCAGTTCCGGTTTAGCGGGCTACCAAGAGACCCAGTACTTC. Translated: CASSSGLAGYQETQYF.

The CDR3, as DNA: TGTGCCAGCAGCCCCGGATCAAGCGGCTACGAGCAGTACTTC. It specifies CASSPGSSGYEQYF. The chain couples TRBV3-1 to TRBJ2-7; weak D call: TRBD2 (5 bases). This CDR3 has 14 amino acids. In germline, CDR1 is LGHDT, CDR2 YNNKEL (reference sequence). The V end lost 4 bases, the J end lost 3 bases, and 13 bases lay between the germline ends.

This clonotype has just a few counts. The CDR3 DNA reads TGTGCCAGCAGCTTAGGTCCAGCCACCTATGGCTACACCTTC. Translation: CASSLGPATYGYTF. The J gene is TRBJ1-2, the V gene TRBV7-2; no clear D gene. The CDR3 runs to 14 residues. With 1 base removed from V and 4 bases from J, the gap between germline ends came to 10 bases. Germline V gene lookup returns CDR1 SGHTA and CDR2 FQGNSA.

This chain uses TRBV6-5 with TRBJ2-1; the D gene is possibly TRBD1 (6 bases). Germline V lookup: CDR1 MNHEY, CDR2 SVGAGI. V lost 8 bases and J lost 9, with 14 bases in between. This CDR3 is 12 amino acids long. The CDR3 DNA reads TGTGCCAGCTGCAACTCCAGGGGTGAGCAGTTCTTC. The encoded protein is CASCNSRGEQFF.

This clonotype was counted only a few times. The chain couples TRBV7-6 to TRBJ2-3; TRBD2 might be the D (5 bases). The V end lost 0 bases, the J end lost 2 bases, and 12 bases lay between the germline ends. Germline CDR1 reads SGHVS; CDR2 reads FNYEAQ. The CDR3 contains 16 residues. The CDR3 sequence is CASSLAAAVNTDTQYF. The CDR3 DNA is TGTGCCAGCAGCTTAGCGGCAGCGGTTAACACAGATACGCAGTATTTT.

This clonotype was counted between two and nine times. V usage is TRBV5-1 and J usage is TRBJ1-5; possibly TRBD1 for D (5 bases). V lost 0 bases to trimming and J lost 9 bases, with 13 bases between them. The CDR3 totals 14 residues. Germline V lookup: CDR1 SGHRS, CDR2 YFSETQ. The CDR3 DNA follows: TGCGCCAGCAGCTTGGGTGGGGGTCCAGGGCCCCAGCATTTT. Protein product: CASSLGGGPGPQHF.

This clonotype was found many times. The chain carries TRBV19 and TRBJ2-3; D is perhaps TRBD1 (6 bases). Germline loops: CDR1 LNHDA, CDR2 SQIVND (reference sequence). The CDR3 consists of 15 residues. The V end lost 5 bases, the J end lost 5 bases, and 17 bases lay between the germline ends. CDR3 in amino acids: CASSPGVGAKDTQYF. CDR3 bases: TGTGCCAGTAGTCCGGGCGTGGGGGCGAAAGATACGCAGTATTTT.

This sequence joins TRBV20-1 and TRBJ2-2; no clear D. This CDR3 region has 12 residues. Per germline, CDR1 DFQATT and CDR2 SNEGSKA (reference sequence). Between the trimmed V and J ends, which lost 0 bases and 8 bases, there was a span of 7 bases. For the CDR3, the DNA is TGCAGTGCTAGAGAACCTCAAGGGGAGCTGTTTTTT. The encoded protein is CSAREPQGELFF.

In this sample, this clonotype turned up a few times. J is TRBJ2-3 and V is TRBV4-1, with TRBD2 identical over 13 bases. Germline V gives CDR1 MGHRA, CDR2 YSYEKL. The ends lost 1 base at V and 4 bases at J; junction bases unmatched: 2. CDR3 size: 16 residues. DNA of the CDR3: TGCGCCAGCAGCCAAGGGGGACTAGCGGGATCAGATACGCAGTATTTT. It specifies CASSQGGLAGSDTQYF.

This clonotype showed up just a few times. CDR3 amino acids: CASRETSGAVGWFF. CDR3 DNA: TGTGCCAGCAGGGAGACTAGCGGGGCGGTGGGGTGGTTCTTC. The chain employs TRBV2 and TRBJ2-1, with 11 bases lining up with TRBD2. Germline V gene sequence: CDR1 SNHLY, CDR2 FYNNEI. The CDR3 has 14 residues. The ends lost 6 bases at V and 15 bases at J; junction bases unmatched: 13.

The genes are TRBV4-1 and TRBJ2-5; 12 nucleotides match TRBD2. The CDR3 has 15 residues. In germline, CDR1 is MGHRA, CDR2 YSYEKL. J lost 4 bases, V lost 4 bases, and 4 bases had no gene match. CDR3 DNA sequence: TGCGCCAGCAGCCCGCTAGCGGGAGGGTTAGAGACCCAGTACTTC. Protein product: CASSPLAGGLETQYF.

This clonotype was observed at least ten times. V usage is TRBV9 and J usage is TRBJ2-3; D gene unclear. The length of the CDR3 is 15 residues. The V and J ends lost 0 bases and 4 bases respectively, with 12 bases between them. Germline CDR1 and CDR2: SGDLS and YYNGEE. The CDR3 here is CASSVAVASADTQYF. CDR3 coding DNA: TGTGCCAGCAGCGTAGCCGTGGCCTCCGCAGATACGCAGTATTTT.

This clonotype was picked up many times. The chain carries TRBV20-1 and TRBJ2-1, with 7 bases matching TRBD2. Germline values: CDR1 DFQATT, CDR2 SNEGSKA (reference sequence). V lost 5 bases, J lost 6 bases, and 4 bases stayed unmatched. CDR3 length equals 12 residues. CDR3 in DNA: TGCAGTGCTCCCAGGGAGGGCAATGAGCAGTTCTTC. It yields the protein CSAPREGNEQFF.

This clonotype was seen repeatedly, ten times or more. The rearrangement links TRBV5-1 to TRBJ1-1, with TRBD1 as a possible D gene (5 bases). In germline, CDR1 is SGHRS, CDR2 YFSETQ. Trimming took off 4 bases at V and 3 bases at J, with 16 bases between the two ends. The CDR3 spans 15 residues. CDR3 sequence (DNA): TGCGCCAGCAGCAAGGACAACCGAGGGTACACTGAAGCTTTCTTT. It encodes CASSKDNRGYTEAFF.